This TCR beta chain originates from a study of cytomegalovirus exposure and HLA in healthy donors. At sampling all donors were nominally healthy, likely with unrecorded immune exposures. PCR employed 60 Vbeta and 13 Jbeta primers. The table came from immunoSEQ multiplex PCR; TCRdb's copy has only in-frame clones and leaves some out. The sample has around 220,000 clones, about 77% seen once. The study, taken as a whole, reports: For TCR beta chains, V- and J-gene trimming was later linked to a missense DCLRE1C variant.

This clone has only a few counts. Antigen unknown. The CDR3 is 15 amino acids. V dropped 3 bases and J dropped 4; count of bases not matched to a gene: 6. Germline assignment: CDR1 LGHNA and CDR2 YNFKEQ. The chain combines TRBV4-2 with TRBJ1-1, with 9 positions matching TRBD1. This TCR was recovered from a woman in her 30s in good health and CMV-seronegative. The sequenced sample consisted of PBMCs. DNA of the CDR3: TGTGCCAGCAGCCAGGGAACAGGGGGCCTCACTGAAGCTTTCTTT. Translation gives CASSQGTGGLTEAFF.